This T cell receptor beta chain comes out of a study of OX40 agonist ivuxolimab in advanced cancers. Study-level background: Ivuxolimab was a fully human IgG2 agonistic monoclonal antibody targeting the costimulatory receptor OX40 (CD134). Of the roughly 51 patients in dose escalation, about 20 had hepatocellular carcinoma, about 15 had melanoma, 9 had renal cell carcinoma and 9 had head and neck cancer. Prior anti-PD-1, anti-PD-L1 or anti-CTLA-4 therapy was permitted, and 30% to 50% of dose-escalation patients had received checkpoint inhibitors. The paper covers the monotherapy dose-escalation part of the phase I ivuxolimab trial, which included N of about 50 patients. Intravenous ivuxolimab was administered to patients every 2 weeks at six dose levels: 0.01, 0.1, 0.3, 1.5, 3 and 10 mg/kg. Peripheral TCRbeta sequencing was intended to test whether TCR sequence diversity was altered and clonal T-cell expansion was caused by ivuxolimab. A male proportion of around 83% and a mean age of approximately 61 years, ranging from about 20 to 80, were recorded for the dose-escalation cohort. Three dose-escalation patients achieved partial responses, one with hepatocellular carcinoma and two with cutaneous melanoma.

For sequencing of the TCRbeta CDR3 region, genomic DNA was extracted from the sorted cells. TCRbeta CDR3 regions were sequenced using the immunoSEQ Assay. As stored in TCRdb, this immuneACCESS dataset retains in-frame rearrangements with V and J assigned. A fraction of the clones does not appear; measured against another copy, unresolved V genes explain less than half of the discrepancy, and the remainder lacks a known reason. The sample table holds tens of thousands of clones, of which roughly 90% were seen once. More than 8.5% of the sample belongs to the ten largest clones. For this clone: The specificity of this receptor is unknown. Base qualities are not provided; no much larger clone lies one nucleotide away.

Results the study describes overall, beyond this receptor: After ivuxolimab, more expanded clones were found on average in CD8+ T cells than in CD4+ T cells. Low levels of normalized T-cell clonal expansion were also seen in some patients who did not respond. At doses of 0.1 to 3.0 mg/kg, clonal expansion of both CD4+ and CD8+ T cells in blood was seen between baseline and week 6. In partial responders in the 0.1-3.0 mg/kg groups, normalized peripheral clonal expansion was found to be among the lowest, especially among CD8+ T cells. The antigen specificity of the peripheral T cells that underwent clonal expansion was not determined.

Patients with a history of autoimmune disease or receiving systemic immunosuppression were excluded from the trial. Peripheral blood for TCR sequencing was drawn from every dose cohort at baseline, at cycle 4 day 1 and at cycle 7 day 1. Samples were obtained from an open-label, multicenter, first-in-human phase I dose-escalation trial of ivuxolimab. Adults with locally advanced or metastatic melanoma, renal cell, hepatocellular, or head and neck squamous cell carcinoma were enrolled in the trial. Before TCR sequencing, CD4+ and CD8+ T cells were separately sorted from peripheral blood. Trimming costs V 3 bases and J 0 bases, and their ends lie 8 bases apart. Looking up the germline V gene yields CDR1 SGHAT and CDR2 FQNNGV. From its cysteine to its phenylalanine, the CDR3 spans 14 amino acids. Kept here is only the CDR3 DNA, which spans 42 bases and is read in frame from base 1.

The sample was CD4+ or CD8+ T cells sorted from blood, taken in a trial of the OX40 agonist ivuxolimab. This sequence was found in an adult with an advanced solid tumor such as melanoma, head and neck, liver or kidney cancer. The chain uses TRBV11-2 and TRBJ1-2; there is no confident call for the D gene. This receptor has the CDR3 CASSFGGANYGYTF. The sequenced DNA is TGTGCCAGCAGCTTTGGCGGAGCTAACTATGGCTACACCTTC.